This T cell receptor beta chain emerged from a study of T cell responses to AZD1222 COVID-19 vaccine. From germline, CDR1 is SGHTS and CDR2 YDEGEE. CDR3 size: 17 residues. Trimming cost V 7 bases and J 1 base; bases outside gene matches: 15. The repertoire was sequenced with immunoSEQ multiplex PCR; TCRdb's copy has only in-frame clones and lacks some. In the table there are 110,000 to 150,000 clones, about 90% of which are singletons. The study's findings and limits: Across the whole spike, CD4 TCRs peaked at regions 160-218 and 743-854. Most donors were white British, females outnumbered males, and clonal diversity was possibly underestimated.

For this clone: Its antigen is not identified.

The sequencing here drew on peripheral blood, taken 28 days after the second AZD1222 dose. The receptor was isolated from an adult who received the AZD1222 COVID-19 vaccine. The rearrangement joins TRBV5-8 to TRBJ2-7; 9 bases match TRBD2. DNA of the CDR3: TGTGCCAGCGCCGGGACACCGACTAGCGGAACTTCCTACGAGCAGTACTTC. Translating it yields CASAGTPTSGTSYEQYF.